This is a list of T cell receptor beta chains from one sample in a study of blood T cell repertoires in COVID-19. Clones were sequenced by immunoSEQ multiplex PCR, and TCRdb holds only the in-frame ones, with some missing. The table records 150,000 or so clones, over 60% of them present only once. The material sequenced was peripheral blood. The receptors derive from a woman aged 45 to 65 with active or convalescent COVID-19. The CDR3 runs from the conserved cysteine through the conserved F or W. The order of the fields is J gene, clone size, D gene, V gene, CDR3 protein, CDR3 DNA. The D gene is left open where the match is weak. Only some rows state a clone size, as once, few, many or a class for expanded clones.

j_call: TRBJ2-5
clone_size: -
d_call: -
v_call: TRBV5-1
cdr3_aa: CASQRGQETQYF
cdr3_nt: TGCGCCAGCCAACGCGGCCAAGAGACCCAGTACTTC

j_call: TRBJ2-7
clone_size: -
d_call: TRBD1
v_call: TRBV18
cdr3_aa: CASSAGTGDEQYF
cdr3_nt: TGTGCCAGCTCGGCCGGGACAGGGGACGAGCAGTACTTC

j_call: TRBJ1-5
clone_size: few
d_call: -
v_call: TRBV19
cdr3_aa: CASSKGIQPQHF
cdr3_nt: TGTGCCAGTAGTAAGGGGATACAGCCCCAGCATTTT

j_call: TRBJ2-7
clone_size: -
d_call: -
v_call: TRBV7-2
cdr3_aa: CASSLATGDYEQYF
cdr3_nt: TGTGCCAGCAGCTTAGCGACAGGCGACTACGAGCAGTACTTC

j_call: TRBJ2-5
clone_size: -
d_call: TRBD2
v_call: TRBV11-2
cdr3_aa: CASSPGLAGRGETQYF
cdr3_nt: TGTGCCAGCAGCCCGGGACTAGCGGGGCGGGGGGAGACCCAGTACTTC

j_call: TRBJ1-1
clone_size: -
d_call: -
v_call: TRBV3-1/TRBV3-2
cdr3_aa: CASSQVPHMIMNTEAFF
cdr3_nt: TGTGCCAGCAGCCAAGTCCCCCACATGATCATGAACACTGAAGCTTTCTTT

j_call: TRBJ1-2
clone_size: -
d_call: -
v_call: TRBV19
cdr3_aa: CASSMGLRDYTF
cdr3_nt: TGTGCCAGTAGTATGGGACTCCGTGACTACACCTTC

j_call: TRBJ2-3
clone_size: -
d_call: TRBD2
v_call: TRBV4-3
cdr3_aa: CASSQTLGAGGRTQYF
cdr3_nt: TGCGCCAGCAGCCAAACGTTGGGGGCGGGAGGCCGCACGCAGTATTTT

j_call: TRBJ2-2
clone_size: -
d_call: -
v_call: TRBV4-3
cdr3_aa: CASRQTVNTGELFF
cdr3_nt: TGCGCCAGCAGACAGACAGTGAACACCGGGGAGCTGTTTTTT

j_call: TRBJ2-1
clone_size: -
d_call: TRBD2
v_call: TRBV4-2
cdr3_aa: CASSLPKGGSSYNEQFF
cdr3_nt: TGTGCCAGCAGCCTACCCAAGGGCGGGAGCTCCTACAATGAGCAGTTCTTC

j_call: TRBJ1-5
clone_size: -
d_call: -
v_call: TRBV6-2/TRBV6-3
cdr3_aa: CASSYQGRGNQPQHF
cdr3_nt: TGTGCCAGCAGTTACCAGGGTCGCGGCAATCAGCCCCAGCATTTT

j_call: TRBJ2-2
clone_size: -
d_call: TRBD1
v_call: TRBV19
cdr3_aa: CASSIQGATGELFF
cdr3_nt: TGTGCCAGTAGTATACAGGGGGCGACCGGGGAGCTGTTTTTT

j_call: TRBJ1-2
clone_size: -
d_call: -
v_call: TRBV4-3
cdr3_aa: CASSRSLAGNYGYTF
cdr3_nt: TGCGCCAGCAGCCGGTCACTTGCAGGGAACTATGGCTACACCTTC

j_call: TRBJ1-2
clone_size: -
d_call: -
v_call: TRBV2
cdr3_aa: CASRAQSLGYGYTF
cdr3_nt: TGTGCCAGCAGAGCACAGTCTTTGGGCTATGGCTACACCTTC

j_call: TRBJ1-2
clone_size: -
d_call: TRBD1
v_call: TRBV6-5
cdr3_aa: CASSPTTGNYGYTF
cdr3_nt: TGTGCCAGCAGTCCGACGACAGGGAACTATGGCTACACCTTC

j_call: TRBJ1-2
clone_size: -
d_call: -
v_call: TRBV15
cdr3_aa: CATSRDWQGGGYTF
cdr3_nt: TGTGCCACCAGCAGAGATTGGCAGGGCGGCGGCTACACCTTC

j_call: TRBJ2-5
clone_size: -
d_call: -
v_call: TRBV13
cdr3_aa: CASSLGRGYQETQYF
cdr3_nt: TGTGCCAGCAGCTTAGGCCGGGGGTACCAAGAGACCCAGTACTTC

j_call: TRBJ2-4
clone_size: -
d_call: -
v_call: TRBV9
cdr3_aa: CASSVGTRAKNIQYF
cdr3_nt: TGTGCCAGCAGCGTCGGGACACGAGCCAAAAACATTCAGTACTTC

j_call: TRBJ2-1
clone_size: -
d_call: TRBD2
v_call: TRBV4-3
cdr3_aa: CASSQGTPSGGGGEQFF
cdr3_nt: TGCGCCAGCAGCCAAGGGACCCCTAGCGGGGGGGGCGGTGAGCAGTTCTTC

j_call: TRBJ2-7
clone_size: -
d_call: -
v_call: TRBV9
cdr3_aa: CASSPEAGSYEQYF
cdr3_nt: TGTGCCAGCAGCCCCGAAGCCGGTTCCTACGAGCAGTACTTC

j_call: TRBJ1-5
clone_size: once
d_call: TRBD1
v_call: TRBV9
cdr3_aa: CASSVGGQSNQPQHF
cdr3_nt: TGTGCCAGCAGCGTAGGGGGACAGTCCAATCAGCCCCAGCATTTT

j_call: TRBJ2-3
clone_size: -
d_call: -
v_call: TRBV7-3
cdr3_aa: CASSYLGRQDTQYF
cdr3_nt: TGTGCCAGCAGCTACTTGGGGCGGCAGGATACGCAGTATTTT

j_call: TRBJ2-7
clone_size: -
d_call: -
v_call: TRBV27
cdr3_aa: CASSSPASYEQYF
cdr3_nt: TGTGCCAGCAGTTCCCCCGCCAGCTACGAGCAGTACTTC

j_call: TRBJ1-2
clone_size: -
d_call: TRBD1
v_call: TRBV2
cdr3_aa: CASSDGQGGYSYTF
cdr3_nt: TGTGCCAGCAGCGATGGGCAGGGGGGTTATAGCTACACCTTC

j_call: TRBJ1-1
clone_size: -
d_call: -
v_call: TRBV10-3
cdr3_aa: CAITPDKASEAFF
cdr3_nt: TGTGCCATCACCCCCGACAAGGCCTCAGAAGCTTTCTTT

j_call: TRBJ1-1
clone_size: -
d_call: -
v_call: TRBV11-2
cdr3_aa: CASSLARGGRRVHTEAFF
cdr3_nt: TGTGCCAGCAGCTTAGCTAGGGGGGGCAGGAGGGTCCACACTGAAGCTTTCTTT

j_call: TRBJ1-1
clone_size: once
d_call: -
v_call: TRBV5-4
cdr3_aa: CASSPAGRTNTEAFF
cdr3_nt: TGTGCCAGCAGCCCGGCAGGCAGAACAAACACTGAAGCTTTCTTT

j_call: TRBJ1-5
clone_size: -
d_call: -
v_call: TRBV28
cdr3_aa: CASSLSSNQPQHF
cdr3_nt: TGTGCCAGCAGTTTATCAAGCAATCAGCCCCAGCATTTT

j_call: TRBJ1-1
clone_size: once
d_call: TRBD1
v_call: TRBV19
cdr3_aa: CASSIGAGTGVPNTEAFF
cdr3_nt: TGTGCCAGTAGTATAGGGGCGGGGACAGGGGTCCCGAACACTGAAGCTTTCTTT

j_call: TRBJ1-1
clone_size: -
d_call: TRBD1
v_call: TRBV7-8
cdr3_aa: CASSATGGRNTEAFF
cdr3_nt: TGTGCCAGCAGCGCAACAGGGGGCCGGAACACTGAAGCTTTCTTT

j_call: TRBJ2-1
clone_size: -
d_call: -
v_call: TRBV7-2
cdr3_aa: CASSRERDNEQFF
cdr3_nt: TGTGCCAGCTCGAGGGAAAGGGATAATGAGCAGTTCTTC

j_call: TRBJ2-2
clone_size: -
d_call: -
v_call: TRBV7-3
cdr3_aa: CASSLATPGELFF
cdr3_nt: TGTGCCAGCAGCTTAGCTACGCCCGGGGAGCTGTTTTTT

j_call: TRBJ1-6
clone_size: -
d_call: -
v_call: TRBV3-1/TRBV3-2
cdr3_aa: CASSQQQVNSPLHF
cdr3_nt: TGTGCCAGCAGCCAACAACAGGTGAATTCACCCCTCCACTTT

j_call: TRBJ1-5
clone_size: -
d_call: TRBD1
v_call: TRBV30
cdr3_aa: CAWSPGTGVFSNQPQHF
cdr3_nt: TGTGCCTGGAGCCCCGGGACAGGGGTTTTTAGCAATCAGCCCCAGCATTTT

j_call: TRBJ2-5
clone_size: many
d_call: TRBD2
v_call: TRBV6-2/TRBV6-3
cdr3_aa: CASSILAGEGETQYF
cdr3_nt: TGTGCCAGCAGTATTTTAGCGGGAGAGGGGGAGACCCAGTACTTC

j_call: TRBJ2-7
clone_size: -
d_call: -
v_call: TRBV11-3
cdr3_aa: CASSLGPGVLYEQYF
cdr3_nt: TGTGCCAGCAGCTTAGGGCCAGGGGTCCTCTACGAGCAGTACTTC

j_call: TRBJ2-2
clone_size: -
d_call: -
v_call: TRBV7-6
cdr3_aa: CASSRSGSPGELFF
cdr3_nt: TGTGCCAGCAGCCGATCAGGGTCCCCCGGGGAGCTGTTTTTT

j_call: TRBJ2-5
clone_size: -
d_call: TRBD2
v_call: TRBV7-2
cdr3_aa: CASSHRLAGGVETQYF
cdr3_nt: TGTGCCAGCAGCCACCGACTAGCGGGGGGGGTAGAGACCCAGTACTTC

j_call: TRBJ2-3
clone_size: -
d_call: -
v_call: TRBV4-1
cdr3_aa: CASSQAGLTDTQYF
cdr3_nt: TGCGCCAGCAGCCAGGCGGGGCTCACAGATACGCAGTATTTT

j_call: TRBJ1-5
clone_size: -
d_call: -
v_call: TRBV7-2
cdr3_aa: CASSWADQPQHF
cdr3_nt: TGTGCCAGCAGCTGGGCCGATCAGCCCCAGCATTTT

j_call: TRBJ2-7
clone_size: -
d_call: TRBD2
v_call: TRBV7-8
cdr3_aa: CASSPGGAGQYF
cdr3_nt: TGTGCCAGCAGCCCGGGGGGGGCGGGGCAGTACTTC

j_call: TRBJ2-3
clone_size: -
d_call: TRBD1
v_call: TRBV5-5
cdr3_aa: CASSRGGIPRTDTQYF
cdr3_nt: TGTGCCAGCAGCCGAGGGGGCATACCACGCACAGATACGCAGTATTTT

j_call: TRBJ2-4
clone_size: -
d_call: TRBD1
v_call: TRBV30
cdr3_aa: CAWETGGEGNIQYF
cdr3_nt: TGTGCCTGGGAGACAGGGGGCGAGGGAAACATTCAGTACTTC

j_call: TRBJ2-5
clone_size: -
d_call: TRBD2
v_call: TRBV6-5
cdr3_aa: CASSRGGSQETQYF
cdr3_nt: TGTGCCAGCAGCCGCGGGGGGTCCCAAGAGACCCAGTACTTC

j_call: TRBJ2-5
clone_size: -
d_call: TRBD2
v_call: TRBV3-1/TRBV3-2
cdr3_aa: CASKALAGKEGETQYF
cdr3_nt: TGTGCCAGCAAAGCCCTAGCGGGGAAGGAGGGAGAGACCCAGTACTTC

j_call: TRBJ2-4
clone_size: few
d_call: TRBD2
v_call: TRBV7-2
cdr3_aa: CASSLTSGKNIQYF
cdr3_nt: TGTGCCAGCAGCTTAACTAGCGGGAAAAACATTCAGTACTTC